These T cell receptor beta chains were read from a single sample in a study of identical twins. TCRdb reprocessed the 5' RACE reads with MiXCR, giving one entry per CDR3 protein. The sample contains roughly 470,000 distinct CDR3 sequences, over 11% of which appear only once. These sequences were also reported in another study, on yellow fever vaccine responses in identical twins.

Sequencing input: CD4+ T cells sorted from blood. The receptors here all came from a woman younger than 35 in good health. Each CDR3 is given without its conserved first and last residue.

V gene	J gene	CDR3 length	CDR3 protein
TRBV2	TRBJ2-7	10	ASSENGYEQY
TRBV7-9	TRBJ2-7	14	ASTQLVWPRTYEQY
TRBV5-5	TRBJ2-7	11	ASSLTVHYEQY
TRBV20-1	TRBJ1-6	12	SALVPGQGSPLH
TRBV12-3/TRBV12-4	TRBJ2-5	13	ASSRTEGAWETQY
TRBV3-1	TRBJ2-3	15	ASSQDKGLASTDTQY
TRBV20-1	TRBJ1-3	10	SAIRNSNTIY
TRBV29-1	TRBJ1-4	11	SVLRDLGEKLF
TRBV29-1	TRBJ1-1	12	SVPGTGGVTEAF
TRBV27	TRBJ1-6	15	ASSLRPGPLGVSPLH
TRBV19	TRBJ1-6	12	ASSQRGRNSPLH
TRBV27	TRBJ1-1	11	ASSLNSDTEAF
TRBV29-1	TRBJ1-1	8	SVAGTEAF
TRBV11-2	TRBJ2-3	11	ASLGLAGGTQY
TRBV12-3/TRBV12-4	TRBJ2-6	12	ASRTGAGANVLT
TRBV7-2	TRBJ2-7	15	ASSLANLAGGHNEQY
TRBV5-1	TRBJ2-7	11	ASWDYSSYEQY
TRBV6-1	TRBJ2-5	12	ASTSPGGQETQY
TRBV23-1	TRBJ2-7	14	ASSQFLGHFLYEQY
TRBV5-5	TRBJ2-1	14	ASSSILAVTYNEQF
TRBV7-2	TRBJ2-1	17	ASSLAASETSSSYNEQF
TRBV6-5	TRBJ1-1	13	ASSYSGYVDTEAF
TRBV12-3/TRBV12-4	TRBJ2-7	13	ASSFGTSAPYEQY
TRBV4-3	TRBJ2-2	14	ASSQDLTVPTGELF
TRBV7-6	TRBJ2-1	10	ASSQTGNEQF
TRBV10-3	TRBJ2-5	15	AISEGRLAGLQETQY
TRBV10-3	TRBJ2-1	11	ATKTPGWNEQF
TRBV5-1	TRBJ2-7	14	ASSLVQASLADEQY
TRBV7-9	TRBJ1-2	12	ASSLAGGHPGYT
TRBV7-3	TRBJ2-1	12	ASSLTGTPNEQF
TRBV15	TRBJ2-7	12	ATSRSGSSYEQY
TRBV11-2	TRBJ1-6	15	ASSLRPTGQGNSPLH
TRBV6-1	TRBJ2-7	9	ASFLGGEQY
TRBV12-3/TRBV12-4	TRBJ2-7	11	ASSLDRAIEQY
TRBV11-2	TRBJ2-7	11	ASTPRGAYEQY
TRBV5-4	TRBJ2-4	14	ASSFSGRVAKNIQY